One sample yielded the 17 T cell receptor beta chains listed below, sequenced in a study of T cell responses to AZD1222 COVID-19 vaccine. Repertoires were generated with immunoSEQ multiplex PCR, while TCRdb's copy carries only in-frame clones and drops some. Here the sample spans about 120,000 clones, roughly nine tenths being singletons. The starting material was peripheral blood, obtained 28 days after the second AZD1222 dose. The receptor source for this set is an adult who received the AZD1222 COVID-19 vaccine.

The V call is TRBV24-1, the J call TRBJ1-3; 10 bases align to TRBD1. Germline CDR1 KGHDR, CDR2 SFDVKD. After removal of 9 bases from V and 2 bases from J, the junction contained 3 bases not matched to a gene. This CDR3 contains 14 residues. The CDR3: CATADRGAGNTIYF. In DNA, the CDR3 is TGTGCCACCGCGGACAGGGGGGCTGGAAACACCATATATTTT.

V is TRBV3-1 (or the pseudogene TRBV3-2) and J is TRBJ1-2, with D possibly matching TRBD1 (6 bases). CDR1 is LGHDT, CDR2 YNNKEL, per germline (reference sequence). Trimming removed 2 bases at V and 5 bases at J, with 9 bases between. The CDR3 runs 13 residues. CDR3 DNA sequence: TGTGCCAGCAGCCAACCAGACAGGTATGGCTACACCTTC. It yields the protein CASSQPDRYGYTF.

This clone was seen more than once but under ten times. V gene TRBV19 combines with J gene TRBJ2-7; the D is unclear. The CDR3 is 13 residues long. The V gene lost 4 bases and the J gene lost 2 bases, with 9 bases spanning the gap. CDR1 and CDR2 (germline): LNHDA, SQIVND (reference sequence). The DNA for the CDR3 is TGTGCCAGTAGTACCCGAAGGGCCTACGAGCAGTACTTC. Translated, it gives CASSTRRAYEQYF.

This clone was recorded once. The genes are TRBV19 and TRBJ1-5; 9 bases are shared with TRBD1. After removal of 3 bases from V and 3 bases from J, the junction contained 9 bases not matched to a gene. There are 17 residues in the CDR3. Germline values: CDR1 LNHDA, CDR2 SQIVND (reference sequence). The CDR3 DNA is TGTGCCAGTAGTATGGACTCCGGGACAGGGTTCAATCAGCCCCAGCATTTT. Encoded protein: CASSMDSGTGFNQPQHF. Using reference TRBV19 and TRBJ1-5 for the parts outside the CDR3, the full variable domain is DGGITQSPKYLFRKEGQNVTLSCEQNLNHDAMYWYRQDPGQGLRLIYYSQIVNDFQKGDIAEGYSVSREKKESFPLTVTSAQKNPTAFYLCASSMDSGTGFNQPQHFGDGTRLSIL.

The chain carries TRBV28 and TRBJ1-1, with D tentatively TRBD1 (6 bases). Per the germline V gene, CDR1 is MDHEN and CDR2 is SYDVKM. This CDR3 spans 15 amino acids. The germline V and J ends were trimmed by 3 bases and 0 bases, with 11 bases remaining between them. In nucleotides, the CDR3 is TGTGCCAGCAGTTTTTCCGGGACAATGAACACTGAAGCTTTCTTT. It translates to CASSFSGTMNTEAFF.

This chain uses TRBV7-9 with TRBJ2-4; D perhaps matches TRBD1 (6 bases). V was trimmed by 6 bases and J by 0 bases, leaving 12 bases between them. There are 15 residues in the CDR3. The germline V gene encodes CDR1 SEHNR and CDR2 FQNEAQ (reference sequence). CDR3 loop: CASSPTGIAKNIQYF. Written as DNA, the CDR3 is TGTGCCAGCAGTCCAACAGGGATAGCCAAAAACATTCAGTACTTC.

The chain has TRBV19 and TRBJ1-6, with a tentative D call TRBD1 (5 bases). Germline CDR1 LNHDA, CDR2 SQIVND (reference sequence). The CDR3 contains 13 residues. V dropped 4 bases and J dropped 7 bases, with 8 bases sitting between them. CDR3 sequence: CASSTGLNSPLHF. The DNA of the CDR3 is TGTGCCAGTAGTACGGGACTAAATTCACCCCTCCACTTT.

CDR3 sequence: CASSDRLSTDTQYF. The CDR3 DNA reads TGTGCCAGCTCAGACAGACTCAGCACAGATACGCAGTATTTT. The chain employs TRBV2 and TRBJ2-3; a possible D gene is TRBD1 (5 bases). V shed 8 bases and J shed 0 bases, with 12 bases lying between them. This CDR3 contains 14 residues. The V gene's germline CDR1 is SNHLY and CDR2 FYNNEI.

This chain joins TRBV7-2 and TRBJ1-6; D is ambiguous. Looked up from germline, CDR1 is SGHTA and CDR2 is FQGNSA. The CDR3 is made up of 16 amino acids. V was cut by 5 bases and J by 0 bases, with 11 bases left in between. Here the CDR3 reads CASSPRHSSYNSPLHF. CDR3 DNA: TGTGCCAGCAGCCCCCGACATAGCTCCTATAATTCACCCCTCCACTTT. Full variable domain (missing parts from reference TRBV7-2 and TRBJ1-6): GAGVSQSPSNKVTEKGKDVELRCDPISGHTALYWYRQSLGQGLEFLIYFQGNSAPDKSGLPSDRFSAERTGGSVSTLTIQRTQQEDSAVYLCASSPRHSSYNSPLHFGNGTRLTVT.

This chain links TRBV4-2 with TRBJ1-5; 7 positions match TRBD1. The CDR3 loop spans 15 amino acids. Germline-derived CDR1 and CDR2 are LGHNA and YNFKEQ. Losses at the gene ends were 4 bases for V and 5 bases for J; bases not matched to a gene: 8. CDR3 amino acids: CASSLADRLDQPQHF. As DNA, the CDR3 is TGTGCCAGCAGCCTCGCGGACAGGTTAGATCAGCCCCAGCATTTT.

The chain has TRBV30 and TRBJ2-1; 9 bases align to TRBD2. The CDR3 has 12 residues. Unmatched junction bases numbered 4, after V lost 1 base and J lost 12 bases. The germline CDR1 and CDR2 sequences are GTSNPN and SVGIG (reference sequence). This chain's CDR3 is CAWSAWTSVQFF. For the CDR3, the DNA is TGTGCCTGGAGTGCCTGGACTAGCGTGCAGTTCTTC.

DNA of the CDR3: TGTGCCAGTAGTTTGTCCCGGAGCTCCTACGAGCAGTACTTC. It is translated as CASSLSRSSYEQYF. V and J are TRBV19 and TRBJ2-7; D gene uncertain. CDR1 LNHDA and CDR2 SQIVND come from the germline V gene (reference sequence). V shed 5 bases and J shed 0 bases, with 11 bases lying between them. This CDR3 comprises 14 residues.

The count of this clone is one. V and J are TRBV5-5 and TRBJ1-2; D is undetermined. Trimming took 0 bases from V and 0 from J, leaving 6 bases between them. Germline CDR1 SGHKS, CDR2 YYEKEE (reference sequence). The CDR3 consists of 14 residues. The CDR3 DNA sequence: TGTGCCAGCAGCTTGGGACGGACTAACTATGGCTACACCTTC. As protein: CASSLGRTNYGYTF.

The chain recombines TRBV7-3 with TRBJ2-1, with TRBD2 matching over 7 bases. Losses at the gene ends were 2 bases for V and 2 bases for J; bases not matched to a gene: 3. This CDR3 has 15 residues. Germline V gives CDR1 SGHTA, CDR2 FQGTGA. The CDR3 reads CASSLRRGTYNEQFF. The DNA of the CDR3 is TGTGCCAGCAGCTTACGGCGGGGGACCTACAATGAGCAGTTCTTC.

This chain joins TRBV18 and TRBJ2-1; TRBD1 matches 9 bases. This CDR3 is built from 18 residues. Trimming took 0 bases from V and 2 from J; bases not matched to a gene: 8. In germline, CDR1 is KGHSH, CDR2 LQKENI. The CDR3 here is CASSPPRQGGGAYNEQFF. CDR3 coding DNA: TGTGCCAGCTCACCACCGCGACAGGGGGGGGGAGCCTACAATGAGCAGTTCTTC.

The CDR3 is CASSPSGVGEQYF. CDR3 nucleotide sequence: TGTGCCAGCAGCCCCAGTGGGGTTGGCGAGCAGTACTTC. This rearrangement joins TRBV7-9 to TRBJ2-7; D is uncertain. Deletions cut 5 bases from V and 6 bases from J, with 14 bases between. This CDR3 has 13 amino acids. Looked up from germline, CDR1 is SEHNR and CDR2 is FQNEAQ (reference sequence).

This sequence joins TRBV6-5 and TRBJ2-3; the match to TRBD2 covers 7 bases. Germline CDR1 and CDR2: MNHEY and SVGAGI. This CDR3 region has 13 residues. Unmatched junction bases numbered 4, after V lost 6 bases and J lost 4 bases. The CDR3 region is CASRASGADTQYF. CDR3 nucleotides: TGTGCCAGCAGAGCAAGCGGGGCAGATACGCAGTATTTT.